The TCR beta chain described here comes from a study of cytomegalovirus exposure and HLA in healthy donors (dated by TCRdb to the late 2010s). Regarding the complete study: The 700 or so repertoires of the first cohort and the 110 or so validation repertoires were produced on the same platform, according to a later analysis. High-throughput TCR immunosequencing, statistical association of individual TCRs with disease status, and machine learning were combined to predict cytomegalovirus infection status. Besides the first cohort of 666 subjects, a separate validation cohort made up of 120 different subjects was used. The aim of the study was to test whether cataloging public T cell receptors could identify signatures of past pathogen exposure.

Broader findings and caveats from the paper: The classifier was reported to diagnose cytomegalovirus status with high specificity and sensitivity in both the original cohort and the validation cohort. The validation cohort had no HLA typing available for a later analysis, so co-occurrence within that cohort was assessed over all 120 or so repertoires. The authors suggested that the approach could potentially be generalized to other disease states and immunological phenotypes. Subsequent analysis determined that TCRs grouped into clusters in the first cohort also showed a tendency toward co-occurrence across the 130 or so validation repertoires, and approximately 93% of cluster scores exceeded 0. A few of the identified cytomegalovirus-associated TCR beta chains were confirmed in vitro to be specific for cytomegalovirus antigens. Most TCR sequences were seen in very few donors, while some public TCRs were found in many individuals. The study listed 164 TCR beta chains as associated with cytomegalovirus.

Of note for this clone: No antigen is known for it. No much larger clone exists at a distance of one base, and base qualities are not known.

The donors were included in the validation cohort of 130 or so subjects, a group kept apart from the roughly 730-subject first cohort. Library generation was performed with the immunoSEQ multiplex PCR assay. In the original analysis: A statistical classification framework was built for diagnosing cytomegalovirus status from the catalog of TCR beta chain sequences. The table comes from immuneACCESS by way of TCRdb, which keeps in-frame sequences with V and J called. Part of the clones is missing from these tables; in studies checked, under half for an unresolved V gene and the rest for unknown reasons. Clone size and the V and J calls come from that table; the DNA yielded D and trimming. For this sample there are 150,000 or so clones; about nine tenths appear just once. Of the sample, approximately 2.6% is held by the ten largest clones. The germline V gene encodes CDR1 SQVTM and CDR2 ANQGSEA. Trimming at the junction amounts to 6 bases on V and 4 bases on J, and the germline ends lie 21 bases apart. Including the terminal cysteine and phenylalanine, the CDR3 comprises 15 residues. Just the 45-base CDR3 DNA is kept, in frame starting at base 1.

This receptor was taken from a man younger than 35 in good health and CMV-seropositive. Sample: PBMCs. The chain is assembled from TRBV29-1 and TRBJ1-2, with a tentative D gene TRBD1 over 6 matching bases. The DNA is TGCAGCGTCGGAACCGGGCAGGGGCTCTTCTATGGCTACACCTTC. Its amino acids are CSVGTGQGLFYGYTF.